The entry below gives a single T cell receptor beta chain sequence along with its context. The antigen is unknown. This entry is derived from a study of T cell responses to AZD1222 COVID-19 vaccine. Study-wide findings and caveats: A rise in Spike-specific TCR breadth and depth followed two AZD1222 doses. CD4 TCRs covered the whole spike, strongest at regions 160-218 and 743-854. There were repertoire samples only from the period after the peak T cell response. At baseline, seropositivity was found in only a handful of AZD1222 recipients.

This CDR3 has 14 residues. Germline V gene sequence: CDR1 SGHRS, CDR2 YFSETQ. V was shortened by 2 bases and J by 3 bases, with 11 bases between the two germline ends. Measured with immunoSEQ multiplex PCR; TCRdb has only the in-frame clones, and not every one. Among around 140,000 clones listed, roughly 93% were seen once. This TCR derives from an adult who received the AZD1222 COVID-19 vaccine. The chain has TRBV5-1 and TRBJ2-5; no firm D call. Sequencing used peripheral blood, obtained 28 days after the second AZD1222 dose. CDR3 bases: TGCGCCAGCAGCTTTTTCCAGTCCGAAGAGACCCAGTACTTC. Translating gives CASSFFQSEETQYF.